This T cell receptor beta chain was obtained from a study of T cells in women clearing cervical HPV infection. Measured with immunoSEQ multiplex PCR; TCRdb has only the in-frame clones, and not every one. The ten most abundant clones cover more than 9% of a sample with about 22,000 clones. This CDR3 has 13 residues. The germline V gene has CDR1 SNHLY and CDR2 FYNNEI. With 6 bases clipped from V and 6 bases from J, the junction kept 7 bases outside the gene matches. Study findings and constraints: Combining TCR richness with V gene abundances gave roughly 0.8 AUC.

To note about this clone: Its antigen is not identified. Sequencing ends 3 residues short of the CDR3 end; the germline J gene provides the rest.

This sequence originates from a woman between 18 and 75 years old with a cervical HPV16 infection that either progressed to CIN3+ or cleared (not recorded which). Sequencing was carried out using blood buffy coat. The genes are TRBV2 and TRBJ1-2, with TRBD1 identical over 7 bases. CDR3 bases read: TGTGCCAGCAGAATCGAAACAGGGGATGGC. Its protein is CASRIETGDG. The entire CDR3 protein reads CASRIETGDGYTF.